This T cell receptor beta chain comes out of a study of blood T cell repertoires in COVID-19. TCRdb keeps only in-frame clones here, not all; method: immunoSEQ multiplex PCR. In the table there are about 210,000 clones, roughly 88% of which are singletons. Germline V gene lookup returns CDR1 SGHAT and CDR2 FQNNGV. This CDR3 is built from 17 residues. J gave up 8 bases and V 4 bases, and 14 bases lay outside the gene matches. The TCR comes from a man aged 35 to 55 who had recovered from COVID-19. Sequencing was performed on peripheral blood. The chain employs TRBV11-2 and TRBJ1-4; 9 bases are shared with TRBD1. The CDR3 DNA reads TGTGCCAGCAGCTCCTTAGCACCGGGACAGGGACAAGAAAAACTGTTTTTT. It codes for CASSSLAPGQGQEKLFF.